Following are 10 T cell receptor beta chains from one sample sequenced in a study of blood T cell repertoires in COVID-19. This table comes from immunoSEQ multiplex PCR, and its TCRdb copy is limited to in-frame clones, with some not included. This sample yields around 150,000 clones, of which under 80% are seen a single time; 2.5% to 3% belongs to the top ten. Sequenced: peripheral blood. The receptors shown here come from a man between 65 and 79 years old with acute or convalescent COVID-19.

V is TRBV3-1 (or the pseudogene TRBV3-2) and J is TRBJ2-7; perhaps TRBD1 as D (6 bases). The CDR3 is 13 amino acids. Trimming stripped 3 bases from V and 3 bases from J, with 9 bases between. CDR1 and CDR2 from the germline V gene are LGHDT and YNNKEL (reference sequence). The DNA for the CDR3 is TGTGCCAGCAGCCAGAGGGGGTACTACGAGCAGTACTTC. Amino acid sequence: CASSQRGYYEQYF.

V gene TRBV28 combines with J gene TRBJ2-7; tentative D call: TRBD1 (6 bases). The V end lost 7 bases, the J end lost 2 bases, and 12 bases lay between the germline ends. This CDR3 comprises 13 residues. Germline-derived CDR1 and CDR2 are MDHEN and SYDVKM. The CDR3 spells CASTEQGAYEQYF. The CDR3 coding sequence is TGTGCCAGCACGGAACAGGGCGCCTACGAGCAGTACTTC.

This clone is a singleton in its sample. J is TRBJ1-5 and V is TRBV4-1; no clear D. Germline V CDR1 and CDR2: MGHRA, YSYEKL. Trimming shortened V by 3 bases and J by 0 bases, and 9 bases separated the two germline ends. This CDR3 is 15 amino acids long. The CDR3 DNA reads as TGCGCCAGCAGCCAGGTCAGGAATAGCAATCAGCCCCAGCATTTT. Residues: CASSQVRNSNQPQHF.

The chain links TRBV18 to TRBJ1-5; 9 bases map to TRBD1. Per germline, CDR1 KGHSH and CDR2 LQKENI. The J segment lost 2 bases and the V segment lost 0 bases, leaving 5 bases of the junction unmatched. The CDR3 consists of 17 residues. In DNA, the CDR3 is TGTGCCAGCTCACCACCGGGTTGGACAGGGGGCAATCAGCCCCAGCATTTT. Encoded protein: CASSPPGWTGGNQPQHF. The whole variable domain, filled in from reference TRBV18 and TRBJ1-5, reads NAGVMQNPRHLVRRRGQEARLRCSPMKGHSHVYWYRQLPEEGLKFMVYLQKENIIDESGMPKERFSAEFPKEGPSILRIQQVVRGDSAAYFCASSPPGWTGGNQPQHFGDGTRLSIL.

The V and J genes are TRBV5-5 and TRBJ2-7, with a possible D match to TRBD1 (5 bases). CDR1 and CDR2 from the germline V gene are SGHKS and YYEKEE (reference sequence). This CDR3 has 15 residues. The V end lost 6 bases, the J end lost 0 bases, and 16 bases lay between the germline ends. CDR3 sequence (DNA): TGTGCCAGCAACAACCAGGGATCTGGCTCCTACGAGCAGTACTTC. It encodes CASNNQGSGSYEQYF.

The V and J genes are TRBV6-5 and TRBJ2-1; 12 bases align to TRBD2. The J segment lost 4 bases and the V segment lost 6 bases, leaving 4 bases of the junction unmatched. Germline V CDR1 and CDR2: MNHEY, SVGAGI. This CDR3 is 15 amino acids long. CDR3 DNA: TGTGCCAGCAGGACCACTAGCGGGGGGTACAATGAGCAGTTCTTC. Its translation: CASRTTSGGYNEQFF.

This clone occurred a few times. This chain connects TRBV7-9 to TRBJ1-2; 8 nucleotides match TRBD1. The CDR3 is 17 amino acids. Germline V gene data show CDR1 as SEHNR and CDR2 as FQNEAQ (reference sequence). Trimming cost V 9 bases and J 0 bases; bases outside gene matches: 15. Written as DNA, the CDR3 is TGTGCCAGTTACTCGGCCGCAGGGGGCCCTGCTAACTATGGCTACACCTTC. As protein: CASYSAAGGPANYGYTF.

The rearrangement uses TRBV10-2 and TRBJ2-7; no definite D call. V gave up 4 bases and J gave up 3 bases, with 10 bases separating them. Germline CDR1 is WSHSY and CDR2 is SAAADI. This CDR3 spans 13 amino acids. Written as DNA, the CDR3 is TGCGCCAGCAGTGTAATAGAGAGCTACGAGCAGTACTTC. Translated, it gives CASSVIESYEQYF.

This chain joins TRBV5-1 and TRBJ2-7, with TRBD1 identical over 11 bases. J gave up 6 bases and V 0 bases, and 8 bases lay outside the gene matches. CDR1 SGHRS and CDR2 YFSETQ come from the germline V gene. The CDR3 covers 16 residues. The CDR3 DNA reads TGCGCCAGCAGCTTGGACTCGGGGACAGGGGGTGTCGAGCAGTACTTC. Its protein is CASSLDSGTGGVEQYF. Drawing the rest from reference TRBV5-1 and TRBJ2-7, the complete variable domain is KAGVTQTPRYLIKTRGQQVTLSCSPISGHRSVSWYQQTPGQGLQFLFEYFSETQRNKGNFPGRFSGRQFSNSRSEMNVSTLELGDSALYLCASSLDSGTGGVEQYFGPGTRLTVT.

The chain has TRBV7-9 and TRBJ1-6; 11 nucleotides line up with TRBD1. Germline V gives CDR1 SEHNR, CDR2 FQNEAQ (reference sequence). After removal of 4 bases from V and 13 bases from J, the junction contained 6 bases not matched to a gene. The CDR3 runs to 14 residues. CDR3 sequence: CASSSGQGEGPLHF. The CDR3, as DNA: TGTGCCAGCAGCTCGGGACAGGGGGAAGGTCCCCTCCACTTT.